The 10 T cell receptor beta chains below come from one sample, sequenced in a study of T cells in localized non-small cell lung cancer. The data were produced by immunoSEQ multiplex PCR, yet TCRdb's version contains in-frame clones alone and is incomplete. The sample records around 41,000 clones, about nine tenths being singletons. The specimen comprised peripheral blood, sampled before any cancer treatment. These receptor sequences come from a female donor of 60 years or more with stage I squamous cell lung carcinoma.

The rearrangement joins TRBV9 to TRBJ2-5, with a possible D match to TRBD2 (6 bases). Per the germline V gene, CDR1 is SGDLS and CDR2 is YYNGEE. The CDR3 loop spans 14 amino acids. Trimming took 0 bases from V and 11 from J, leaving 17 bases between them. The CDR3 loop reads CASSVELAGTRQYF. CDR3 sequence (DNA): TGTGCCAGCAGCGTAGAACTAGCTGGGACCAGGCAGTACTTC.

The chain combines TRBV7-2 with TRBJ2-7, with D perhaps matching TRBD1 or TRBD2 (5 bases each). This CDR3 contains 15 residues. V was shortened by 1 base and J by 0 bases, with 10 bases between the two germline ends. The germline V gene has CDR1 SGHTA and CDR2 FQGNSA. The CDR3 protein is CASSLVQGVSYEQYF. In DNA form, the CDR3 reads TGTGCCAGCAGCTTAGTGCAGGGAGTCTCCTACGAGCAGTACTTC.

The chain links TRBV2 to TRBJ2-1, with TRBD2 identical over 8 bases. The CDR3 loop spans 15 amino acids. The germline gives CDR1 SNHLY, CDR2 FYNNEI. V dropped 6 bases and J dropped 6; count of bases not matched to a gene: 10. The CDR3 spells CASRRETSASNEQFF. The CDR3 DNA is TGTGCCAGCAGGCGGGAGACTAGCGCTTCCAATGAGCAGTTCTTC. Supplemented by reference TRBV2 and TRBJ2-1, the full variable domain reads EPEVTQTPSHQVTQMGQEVILRCVPISNHLYFYWYRQILGQKVEFLVSFYNNEISEKSEIFDDQFSVERPDGSNFTLKIRSTKLEDSAMYFCASRRETSASNEQFFGPGTRLTVL.

The chain is built from TRBV5-4 and TRBJ2-1; 12 bases map to TRBD2. Germline CDR1 is SGHNT and CDR2 is YYREEE (reference sequence). The CDR3 extends over 15 amino acids. The CDR3 nucleotides read TGTGCGACCGCCCTAGCGGGAGGGGCAAACAATGAGCAGTTCTTC. Its protein is CATALAGGANNEQFF.

The chain couples TRBV7-2 to TRBJ2-7, with D unclear. This CDR3 region has 13 residues. Germline lookup yields CDR1 SGHTA and CDR2 FQGNSA. Deletions cut 6 bases from V and 3 bases from J, with 12 bases between. In DNA, the CDR3 is TGTGCCAGCAGTCAGGACGGGCTCTACGAGCAGTACTTC. This sequence encodes CASSQDGLYEQYF.

The chain employs TRBV15 and TRBJ1-4; D gene unclear. This CDR3 comprises 15 residues. In germline, CDR1 is LNHNV, CDR2 YYDKDF (reference sequence). V lost 3 bases to trimming and J lost 3 bases, with 11 bases between them. Here the CDR3 reads CATSSGGGSNEKLFF. The CDR3 region has the DNA TGTGCCACCAGCAGTGGAGGAGGGTCTAATGAAAAACTGTTTTTT.

This clone was counted a few times. The gene calls are TRBV10-1 and TRBJ2-2; D is ambiguous. Trimming pared 3 bases from V and 6 bases from J, leaving 2 bases between. The CDR3 runs 11 residues. CDR1 is WNHNN and CDR2 is SYGVQD in the germline V gene (reference sequence). CDR3 region: CASSEAGELFF. The CDR3 coding sequence is TGCGCCAGCAGTGAAGCCGGGGAGCTGTTTTTT.

The gene calls are TRBV11-3 and TRBJ2-7, with TRBD2 matching over 9 bases. Germline assignment: CDR1 SGHNT and CDR2 YENEEA. V dropped 4 bases and J dropped 0; count of bases not matched to a gene: 1. The CDR3 contains 14 residues. The CDR3 DNA sequence: TGTGCCAGCAGCTCTAGCGGGGACTCCTACGAGCAGTACTTC. This codes for CASSSSGDSYEQYF.

CDR3 amino acids: CASSKPGAGGNEQFF. In nucleotides, the CDR3 is TGTGCCAGCAGTAAACCGGGAGCAGGGGGCAATGAGCAGTTCTTC. This sequence joins TRBV6-5 and TRBJ2-1; TRBD1 is a possible D gene (7 bases). The CDR3 has 15 residues. V lost 5 bases and J lost 6, with 17 bases in between. Looked up from germline, CDR1 is MNHEY and CDR2 is SVGAGI.

V and J are TRBV5-8 and TRBJ2-5, with unresolved D. Germline V gives CDR1 SGHTS, CDR2 YDEGEE. The V gene lost 0 bases and the J gene lost 3 bases, with 9 bases spanning the gap. The CDR3 covers 14 residues. This chain's CDR3 is CASSLGHLKETQYF. The CDR3 DNA sequence: TGTGCCAGCAGCTTGGGACACCTCAAAGAGACCCAGTACTTC.